This TCR beta chain was observed in a study of blood T cell repertoires in COVID-19. Participants were aged about 18 to 89 years from approximately 23 US areas. Details on this clone: The sample contains more than one DNA sequence encoding this CDR3.

Trimming stripped 2 bases from V and 2 bases from J, with 6 bases between. Germline V lookup: CDR1 SEHNR, CDR2 FQNEAQ (reference sequence). The CDR3 consists of 14 residues. Sequenced by immunoSEQ multiplex PCR; TCRdb stores in-frame clones only, minus some. The sample shows under 300,000 clones, around nine tenths of them seen only once. The clonotype comes from a woman aged 55-70 years who had recovered from COVID-19. Sequencing was performed on PBMCs or T cells enriched from blood (not recorded which). V is TRBV7-9 and J is TRBJ1-4, with unresolved D. CDR3 loop: CASSLTGTNEKLFF. The CDR3 DNA reads TGTGCCAGCAGCTTAACCGGGACTAATGAAAAACTGTTTTTT. Full variable domain (remainder filled in from reference TRBV7-9 and TRBJ1-4): DTGVSQNPRHKITKRGQNVTFRCDPISEHNRLYWYRQTLGQGPEFLTYFQNEAQLEKSRLLSDRFSAERPKGSFSTLEIQRTEQGDSAMYLCASSLTGTNEKLFFGSGTQLSVL.